Below, 28 T cell receptor beta chains from the same sample are listed, as sequenced in a study. TCRdb recomputed calls from the 5' RACE reads with MiXCR, one row per CDR3 protein. Among roughly 42,000 distinct CDR3 sequences listed, around 20% were seen once. Treg sorting used a CD4+CD25+CD127-/low gate. The sample consisted of Tregs sorted from blood. These receptors all stem from a female donor with breast cancer.

The rearrangement links TRBV7-9 to TRBJ2-1; D uncertain. This CDR3 has 14 amino acids. The V gene lost 4 bases and the J gene lost 6 bases, with 13 bases spanning the gap. The germline V gene has CDR1 SEHNR and CDR2 FQNEAQ (reference sequence). The CDR3 coding sequence is TGTGCCAGCAGCTCCCTGGGCAACGCCAATGAGCAGTTCTTC. Translating it yields CASSSLGNANEQFF.

This clonotype showed up many times. This chain uses TRBV12-3 or TRBV12-4 with TRBJ1-2; D possibly corresponds to TRBD1 (5 bases). Trimming pared 5 bases from V and 2 bases from J, leaving 12 bases between. The CDR3 runs 14 residues. The CDR3 DNA follows: TGTGCCAGCAGTGGGGCGGGACGGAACTATGGCTACACCTTC. Translation gives CASSGAGRNYGYTF.

This clonotype was observed many times. The chain joins TRBV27 to TRBJ2-3; TRBD1 is a possible D gene (5 bases). The CDR3 runs to 14 residues. Germline loops: CDR1 MNHEY, CDR2 SMNVEV (reference sequence). Trimming removed 6 bases at V and 3 bases at J, with 13 bases between. CDR3: CASSRLSGTDTQYF. The CDR3 bases are TGTGCCAGCAGCCGGCTATCAGGGACAGATACGCAGTATTTT.

The chain employs TRBV5-6 and TRBJ2-7; D tentatively reads TRBD1 or TRBD2 (5 bases each). The V end was cut by 3 bases, the J end by 4 bases, with 17 bases between. Germline V gene data show CDR1 as SGHDT and CDR2 as YYEEEE. CDR3 length equals 15 residues. CDR3 residues: CASSSQVGGRYEQYF. The CDR3 coding sequence is TGTGCCAGCAGCTCGCAAGTTGGGGGAAGGTACGAGCAGTACTTC.

This clonotype occurred a few times. The genes are TRBV3-1 and TRBJ2-3; D may be TRBD2 (6 bases). Germline V gene data show CDR1 as LGHDT and CDR2 as YNNKEL (reference sequence). This CDR3 contains 16 residues. The germline V and J ends were trimmed by 5 bases and 0 bases, with 15 bases remaining between them. The DNA of the CDR3 is TGTGCCAGCAGCTCCCGGGACTCCCTAAGCACAGATACGCAGTATTTT. Residues: CASSSRDSLSTDTQYF.

This clonotype has ten or more counts. The V call is TRBV5-5, the J call TRBJ1-2; D uncertain. The CDR3 runs to 13 residues. Trimming removed 0 bases at V and 1 base at J, with 4 bases between. Germline CDR1 and CDR2: SGHKS and YYEKEE (reference sequence). The CDR3 spells CASSLGNNYGYTF. In nucleotides, the CDR3 is TGTGCCAGCAGCTTGGGGAATAACTATGGCTACACCTTC.

CDR3 amino acids: CAISEGGYNEQFF. The DNA for the CDR3 is TGTGCCATCAGTGAGGGGGGTTACAATGAGCAGTTCTTC. The chain uses TRBV10-3 and TRBJ2-1, with D perhaps matching TRBD1 or TRBD2 (5 bases each). Germline V lookup: CDR1 ENHRY, CDR2 SYGVKD. The CDR3 loop spans 13 amino acids. Trimming took off 2 bases at V and 4 bases at J, with 6 bases between the two ends.

By share, this clonotype counts as medium-sized. This rearrangement joins TRBV27 to TRBJ2-1; D gene uncertain. In germline, CDR1 is MNHEY, CDR2 SMNVEV (reference sequence). V was trimmed by 0 bases and J by 3 bases, leaving 12 bases between them. This CDR3 is 16 amino acids long. In DNA, the CDR3 is TGTGCCAGCAGTTTATCCTTAGTGAACAACTACAATGAGCAGTTCTTC. Residues: CASSLSLVNNYNEQFF.

Ten or more counts support this clonotype. The CDR3 DNA follows: TGCGCCAGCAGCCAAGATCAGGAGACGCCAGCAAACACTGAAGCTTTCTTT. Protein sequence: CASSQDQETPANTEAFF. The chain is built from TRBV4-3 and TRBJ1-1, with unresolved D. The CDR3 spans 17 residues. The germline V and J ends were trimmed by 0 bases and 2 bases, with 16 bases remaining between them. The germline CDR1 and CDR2 sequences are LGHNA and YSLEER.

There are a few counts of this clonotype. The rearrangement joins TRBV29-1 to TRBJ2-1; no clear D gene. Trimming cost V 4 bases and J 3 bases, with 13 bases left between them. Germline CDR1 and CDR2: SQVTM and ANQGSEA. This CDR3 contains 14 residues. CDR3 sequence reads: CSVVARTRYNEQFF. CDR3 DNA: TGCAGCGTTGTGGCCAGGACCCGCTACAATGAGCAGTTCTTC.

This clonotype has ten or more counts. The V call is TRBV4-1, the J call TRBJ2-7, with D unclear. V shed 0 bases and J shed 0 bases, with 12 bases lying between them. This CDR3 has 16 residues. Germline V gives CDR1 MGHRA, CDR2 YSYEKL. CDR3 sequence (DNA): TGCGCCAGCAGCCAAGAGGCTGTTAAGAGCTCCTACGAGCAGTACTTC. Translating it yields CASSQEAVKSSYEQYF.

This clonotype was seen more than once but under ten times. This sequence joins TRBV5-1 and TRBJ2-5, with D perhaps matching TRBD1 or TRBD2 (5 bases each). Trimming shortened V by 0 bases and J by 1 base, and 10 bases separated the two germline ends. CDR3 length: 15 residues. Germline lookup yields CDR1 SGHRS and CDR2 YFSETQ. CDR3 loop: CASSLAGASQETQYF. CDR3 DNA: TGCGCCAGCAGCTTGGCCGGGGCTAGCCAAGAGACCCAGTACTTC. Based on the CDR3 plus reference TRBV5-1 and TRBJ2-5, the full variable domain is KAGVTQTPRYLIKTRGQQVTLSCSPISGHRSVSWYQQTPGQGLQFLFEYFSETQRNKGNFPGRFSGRQFSNSRSEMNVSTLELGDSALYLCASSLAGASQETQYFGPGTRLLVL.

A few counts support this clonotype. The V and J genes are TRBV19 and TRBJ2-4, with unresolved D. Germline loops: CDR1 LNHDA, CDR2 SQIVND (reference sequence). The CDR3 contains 16 residues. V was shortened by 4 bases and J by 3 bases, with 16 bases between the two germline ends. The CDR3 spells CASSTRVQSDKNIQYF. The CDR3 DNA sequence: TGTGCCAGTAGTACCCGGGTTCAAAGTGACAAAAACATTCAGTACTTC.

Turning to this clonotype: Since a much larger clone is just one base distant, this may be a read error. The genes are TRBV4-3 and TRBJ2-1; D may be TRBD1 or TRBD2 (5 bases each). Germline values: CDR1 LGHNA, CDR2 YSLEER. CDR3 length: 17 residues. The CDR3 bases are TGCGCCAGCAGCCTTAGACAATTTGGGACCGGTTACAATGAGCAGTCCTTC. Translation: CASSLRQFGTGYNEQSF.

A remark on this clonotype: Compared with germline, one end of the junction differs, possibly owing to a read error. The chain combines TRBV27 with TRBJ2-7; D perhaps matches TRBD2 (6 bases). The CDR3 covers 14 residues. In germline, CDR1 is MNHEY, CDR2 SMNVEV (reference sequence). CDR3 sequence reads: CTSSPLGEVYEQYF. As DNA, the CDR3 is TGTACCAGCAGTCCCTTAGGGGAGGTTTACGAGCAGTACTTC.

This clonotype was seen only a few times. This rearrangement joins TRBV4-1 to TRBJ1-5, with D possibly being TRBD1 (5 bases). The ends were cut back, 5 bases at V and 3 bases at J, with 17 bases in the middle. CDR3 length: 16 residues. The germline gives CDR1 MGHRA, CDR2 YSYEKL. Here the CDR3 reads CASSLEAGLPNQPQHF. CDR3 DNA: TGCGCCAGCAGCTTAGAGGCAGGGCTCCCCAATCAGCCCCAGCATTTT.

A remark on this clonotype: This sequence may be a read error, since a much larger clone differs from it by one base. This chain connects TRBV29-1 to TRBJ2-2; 14 bases match TRBD2. J was trimmed by 6 bases and V by 2 bases; bases with no gene match: 8. From germline, CDR1 is SQVTM and CDR2 ANQGSEA. The CDR3 extends over 17 amino acids. In nucleotides, the CDR3 is TGCAGCGTTGAAACCGACTCGACTAGCGGGAGGGCCGGGGAGCTGTTTTTT. It encodes CSVETDSTSGRAGELFF.

Of note for this clonotype: Relative to the germline gene, one junction end is altered; a read error may explain this. CDR3 in amino acids: CSASVGDSYNEQIF. The CDR3 DNA follows: TGCAGTGCTAGTGTGGGGGACTCCTACAATGAGCAGATCTTC. The genes are TRBV20-1 and TRBJ2-1, with a possible D match to TRBD2 (6 bases). Germline V gives CDR1 DFQATT, CDR2 SNEGSKA (reference sequence). The CDR3 consists of 14 residues.

As for this clonotype: At one boundary the junction diverges from the germline segment, which might be a read error. V usage is TRBV7-3 and J usage is TRBJ1-1; 10 bases are a match to TRBD1. The length of the CDR3 is 14 residues. CDR1 is SGHTA and CDR2 is FQGTGA in the germline V gene. The CDR3, as DNA: TGTACCAGCAGCCCCGGACAGGGGGGCAGAGAAGCTTTCTTT. Amino acid sequence: CTSSPGQGGREAFF.

The chain links TRBV15 to TRBJ2-2; 8 bases map to TRBD2. The V segment lost 8 bases and the J segment 5 bases; nucleotides outside the gene matches: 7. Per germline, CDR1 LNHNV and CDR2 YYDKDF (reference sequence). This CDR3 has 14 amino acids. The chain's CDR3 is CATRRSGGTGELFF. For the CDR3, the DNA is TGTGCCACCCGGAGGAGCGGGGGAACCGGGGAGCTGTTTTTT.

Ten or more counts support this clonotype. The genes are TRBV6-5 and TRBJ2-3; TRBD1 or TRBD2 may be the D gene (5 bases each). The V end lost 2 bases, the J end lost 5 bases, and 17 bases lay between the germline ends. CDR1 and CDR2 from the germline V gene are MNHEY and SVGAGI. The CDR3 extends over 16 amino acids. DNA of the CDR3: TGTGCCAGCAGTTACGGGACGGGACCTTCTGGAGATACGCAGTATTTT. Protein: CASSYGTGPSGDTQYF.

At least ten counts were recorded for this clonotype. CDR3 protein: CASSVLAEFTDTQYF. The CDR3 DNA is TGCGCCAGCAGCGTACTAGCGGAATTCACAGATACGCAGTATTTT. The V call is TRBV4-1, the J call TRBJ2-3; TRBD2 matches 8 bases. J gave up 2 bases and V 5 bases, and 6 bases lay outside the gene matches. The length of the CDR3 is 15 residues. The V gene's germline CDR1 is MGHRA and CDR2 YSYEKL.

This clonotype was recorded at least ten times. The gene calls are TRBV9 and TRBJ2-5; D perhaps matches TRBD1 (6 bases). CDR1 SGDLS and CDR2 YYNGEE come from the germline V gene. Trimming shortened V by 3 bases and J by 5 bases, and 20 bases separated the two germline ends. The CDR3 runs 16 residues. CDR3 bases: TGTGCCAGCAGCGCCCGATCAGGGGACCTCCTGGAGACCCAGTACTTC. Its protein is CASSARSGDLLETQYF.

This clonotype was recorded at least ten times. V usage is TRBV9 and J usage is TRBJ2-7, with 7 bases aligning to TRBD1. Germline loops: CDR1 SGDLS, CDR2 YYNGEE. The CDR3 consists of 15 residues. With 4 bases clipped from V and 7 bases from J, the junction kept 14 bases outside the gene matches. The CDR3 loop is CASSSGQEEIEEQYF. In DNA form, the CDR3 reads TGTGCCAGCAGCTCCGGACAGGAGGAGATTGAGGAGCAGTACTTC. The full variable domain, with the rest looked up from reference TRBV9 and TRBJ2-7, is DSGVTQTPKHLITATGQRVTLRCSPRSGDLSVYWYQQSLDQGLQFLIQYYNGEERAKGNILERFSAQQFPDLHSELNLSSLELGDSALYFCASSSGQEEIEEQYFGPGTRLTVT.

This chain uses TRBV5-6 with TRBJ2-7; no clear D gene. The CDR3 length is 14 residues. The V gene's germline CDR1 is SGHDT and CDR2 YYEEEE. The ends were cut back, 2 bases at V and 2 bases at J, with 11 bases in the middle. CDR3 protein: CASSFMRHTYEQYF. The CDR3, as DNA: TGTGCCAGCAGCTTTATGCGTCATACCTACGAGCAGTACTTC.

The table lists this clonotype with a few counts. The chain recombines TRBV5-1 with TRBJ2-7; TRBD2 matches at 13 bases. Germline CDR1 is SGHRS and CDR2 is YFSETQ. The CDR3 contains 15 residues. With 4 bases clipped from V and 3 bases from J, the junction kept 4 bases outside the gene matches. The CDR3 DNA follows: TGCGCCAGCAGCAAAACTAGCGGGAGGGACTACGAGCAGTACTTC. This sequence encodes CASSKTSGRDYEQYF. Full variable domain (outside the CDR3, taken from reference TRBV5-1 and TRBJ2-7): KAGVTQTPRYLIKTRGQQVTLSCSPISGHRSVSWYQQTPGQGLQFLFEYFSETQRNKGNFPGRFSGRQFSNSRSEMNVSTLELGDSALYLCASSKTSGRDYEQYFGPGTRLTVT.

There are many counts of this clonotype. The junction does not match germline at one end; this may be a read error. The chain has TRBV7-7 and TRBJ2-7, with D possibly matching TRBD1 (5 bases). Germline V lookup: CDR1 SSHAT, CDR2 FNYEAQ (reference sequence). CDR3 length equals 14 residues. The CDR3 DNA is TGTGCTAGCAGCCCTAGTGGGGCCTCGTACGAGCAGTACTTC. This sequence encodes CASSPSGASYEQYF.

This clonotype was counted between two and nine times. This chain connects TRBV6-2 or TRBV6-3 to TRBJ1-5, with TRBD1 as a possible D gene (5 bases). Deletions cut 5 bases from V and 3 bases from J, with 11 bases between. From germline, CDR1 is MNHEY and CDR2 SVGEGT. The CDR3 consists of 14 residues. Written as DNA, the CDR3 is TGTGCCAGCAGTCTAGGGGCCACCAATCAGCCCCAGCATTTT. Its translation is CASSLGATNQPQHF.